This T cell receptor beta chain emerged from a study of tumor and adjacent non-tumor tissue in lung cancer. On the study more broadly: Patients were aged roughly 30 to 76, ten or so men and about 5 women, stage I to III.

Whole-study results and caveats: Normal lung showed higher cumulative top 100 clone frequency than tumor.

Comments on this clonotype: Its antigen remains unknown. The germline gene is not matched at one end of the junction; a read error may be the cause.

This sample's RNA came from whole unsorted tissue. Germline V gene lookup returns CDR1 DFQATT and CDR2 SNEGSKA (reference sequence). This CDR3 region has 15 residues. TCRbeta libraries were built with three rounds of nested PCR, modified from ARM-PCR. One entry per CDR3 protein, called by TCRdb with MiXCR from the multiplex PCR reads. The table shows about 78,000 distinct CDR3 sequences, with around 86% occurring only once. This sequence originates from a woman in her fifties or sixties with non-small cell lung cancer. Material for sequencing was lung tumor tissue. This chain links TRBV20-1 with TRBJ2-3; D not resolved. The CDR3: CSARDSSSITDTLYF. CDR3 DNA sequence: TGCAGTGCTAGAGATTCGAGCAGTATCACAGATACGCTGTATTTT.